The present entry profiles one T cell receptor (beta chain) with its context. This sample is drawn from a study of blood T cell repertoires in COVID-19. The table came from immunoSEQ multiplex PCR; TCRdb's copy has only in-frame clones and leaves some out. The sample has roughly 250,000 clones; 80% to 90% are singletons. Living in about 25 US areas, the participants were between about 18 and 100 years of age. Participants reported their clinical history, and cohort assignment relied on those reports. Symptom resolution, clearance, or two negative PCRs marked the recovered donors of Cohort 3. Germline assignment: CDR1 MDHEN and CDR2 SYDVKM. Trimming at V came to 2 bases and at J to 1 base, leaving 9 bases not matched to a gene. The CDR3 is made up of 18 amino acids.

V usage is TRBV28 and J usage is TRBJ2-2, with TRBD1 matching over 8 bases. The sequence was obtained from a woman between 50 and 59 years old who had recovered from COVID-19. Sequencing was performed on PBMCs or T cells enriched from blood (not recorded which). CDR3 nucleotides: TGTGCCAGCAGTTTAATCCCCCCAGGGGGCTGGAACACCGGGGAGCTGTTTTTT. Protein sequence: CASSLIPPGGWNTGELFF.